What follows are 25 T cell receptor beta chains derived from one specimen sequenced in a study of Ad26.COV2.S vaccination and SARS-CoV-2 variants. As for treatment: some 20 received Ad26.COV2.S at low or high dose, single or two shots; roughly five received placebo; per-sample allocation not given. It was on day 63 after the first vaccine or placebo injection that samples were taken. Method: immunoSEQ multiplex PCR; TCRdb's copy keeps in-frame clones and lacks some. The sample has some 460,000 clones, 80% to 90% seen once; the top ten hold about 1.5%. The sample consisted of peripheral blood, taken in a trial of Ad26.COV2.S vaccine versus placebo. These TCRs come from a person between 18 and 65 years old who received the Ad26.COV2.S COVID-19 vaccine or a placebo.

The chain carries TRBV5-1 and TRBJ1-1, with D perhaps TRBD1 (5 bases). Trimming cost V 0 bases and J 1 base, with 7 bases left between them. This CDR3 is 14 amino acids long. CDR1 SGHRS and CDR2 YFSETQ come from the germline V gene. The CDR3: CASSLGTSNTEAFF. The CDR3 nucleotides are TGCGCCAGCAGCTTGGGGACATCGAACACTGAAGCTTTCTTT.

The rearrangement uses TRBV5-6 and TRBJ2-5; a weak D match, TRBD1 (5 bases). Trimming removed 4 bases at V and 1 base at J, with 20 bases between. This CDR3 spans 17 amino acids. Germline V gene data show CDR1 as SGHDT and CDR2 as YYEEEE. The CDR3 region has the DNA TGTGCCAGCAGCAGAATTAGACAGAGTCGGACCCAAGAGACCCAGTACTTC. Translating gives CASSRIRQSRTQETQYF.

This chain joins TRBV6-5 and TRBJ2-7; TRBD1 matches at 9 bases. CDR3 length: 14 amino acids. Trimming took 5 bases from V and 2 from J; bases not matched to a gene: 4. From germline, CDR1 is MNHEY and CDR2 SVGAGI. CDR3 residues: CASSTDRGAYEQYF. DNA for the CDR3: TGTGCCAGCAGTACGGACAGGGGAGCCTACGAGCAGTACTTC.

The chain employs TRBV7-2 and TRBJ2-1, with D possibly matching TRBD2 (6 bases). The CDR3 runs 15 residues. Germline V gene data show CDR1 as SGHTA and CDR2 as FQGNSA. Trimming pared 10 bases from V and 2 bases from J, leaving 18 bases between. The CDR3 is CATSEGLLTYNEQFF. CDR3 in DNA: TGTGCCACTTCCGAGGGACTCCTTACCTACAATGAGCAGTTCTTC. The complete variable domain, with remaining parts taken from reference TRBV7-2 and TRBJ2-1, reads GAGVSQSPSNKVTEKGKDVELRCDPISGHTALYWYRQSLGQGLEFLIYFQGNSAPDKSGLPSDRFSAERTGGSVSTLTIQRTQQEDSAVYLCATSEGLLTYNEQFFGPGTRLTVL.

The chain couples TRBV18 to TRBJ2-7; D is perhaps TRBD2 (5 bases). CDR3 length: 13 residues. V was clipped by 3 bases and J by 6 bases, with 12 bases between them. The germline V gene has CDR1 KGHSH and CDR2 LQKENI. The CDR3 reads CASSPLRGGEQYF. The CDR3 region has the DNA TGTGCCAGCTCACCTTTGCGTGGAGGCGAGCAGTACTTC.

V gene TRBV5-4 combines with J gene TRBJ1-2, with no clear D. The V gene's germline CDR1 is SGHNT and CDR2 YYREEE (reference sequence). The V gene lost 4 bases and the J gene lost 0 bases, with 7 bases spanning the gap. The CDR3 covers 13 residues. The DNA of the CDR3 is TGTGCCAGCAGCGGCGGGCCTAACTATGGCTACACCTTC. Its translation: CASSGGPNYGYTF.

The chain combines TRBV15 with TRBJ2-1; 9 nucleotides align to TRBD2. Germline trimming cut 1 base from V and 2 bases from J; bases unmatched to any gene: 3. The CDR3 is 16 residues long. Looked up from germline, CDR1 is LNHNV and CDR2 is YYDKDF (reference sequence). The CDR3 protein is CATSRVASGAYNEQFF. CDR3 bases: TGTGCCACCAGCAGAGTAGCTAGCGGGGCCTACAATGAGCAGTTCTTC.

The chain couples TRBV7-9 to TRBJ2-1, with 11 bases matching TRBD2. Germline assignment: CDR1 SEHNR and CDR2 FQNEAQ (reference sequence). Losses at the gene ends were 5 bases for V and 4 bases for J; bases not matched to a gene: 4. The length of the CDR3 is 15 residues. The CDR3 spells CASSEGLADYNEQFF. The CDR3 coding sequence is TGTGCCAGCAGCGAGGGACTAGCGGATTACAATGAGCAGTTCTTC.

The genes are TRBV5-5 and TRBJ2-1; D possibly corresponds to TRBD1 (5 bases). This CDR3 has 16 amino acids. V lost 0 bases and J lost 2, with 12 bases in between. Per the germline V gene, CDR1 is SGHKS and CDR2 is YYEKEE (reference sequence). CDR3 nucleotide sequence: TGTGCCAGCAGCTTGGCGGCAGGGAAACCCTACAATGAGCAGTTCTTC. Translation gives CASSLAAGKPYNEQFF.

The chain links TRBV11-3 to TRBJ1-1, with D perhaps matching TRBD1 (6 bases). Per germline, CDR1 SGHNT and CDR2 YENEEA. V dropped 8 bases and J dropped 4 bases, with 23 bases sitting between them. The CDR3 loop spans 16 amino acids. CDR3 residues: CASGNRHLGASTEAFF. The CDR3 DNA is TGTGCCAGCGGTAACAGGCATCTGGGGGCGAGCACTGAAGCTTTCTTT. Filled out from reference TRBV11-3 and TRBJ1-1, the complete variable domain reads EAGVVQSPRYKIIEKKQPVAFWCNPISGHNTLYWYLQNLGQGPELLIRYENEEAVDDSQLPKDRFSAERLKGVDSTLKIQPAELGDSAVYLCASGNRHLGASTEAFFGQGTRLTVV.

About this clone itself: Distinct nucleotide sequences in the sample also encode this CDR3. The CDR3 DNA follows: TGTGCCAGCAGTCTGGACAGGGGCACTGAAGCTTTCTTT. Protein product: CASSLDRGTEAFF. The rearrangement uses TRBV12-3 or TRBV12-4 and TRBJ1-1; TRBD1 agrees at 9 bases. The V gene end was trimmed by 5 bases and the J gene end by 4 bases; junction bases not matched to a gene: 2. This CDR3 comprises 13 residues.

The chain uses TRBV7-9 and TRBJ2-5, with TRBD1 identical over 10 bases. Trimming took 6 bases from V and 5 from J; bases not matched to a gene: 6. In germline, CDR1 is SEHNR, CDR2 FQNEAQ (reference sequence). CDR3 length: 14 amino acids. The CDR3 sequence: CASSQTGGSETQYF. The CDR3 region has the DNA TGTGCCAGCAGTCAGACAGGGGGCAGCGAGACCCAGTACTTC.

V is TRBV7-9 and J is TRBJ2-2, with TRBD1 matching over 9 bases. This CDR3 has 14 amino acids. Germline CDR1 SEHNR, CDR2 FQNEAQ (reference sequence). Losses at the gene ends were 10 bases for V and 0 bases for J; bases not matched to a gene: 3. The CDR3 bases are TGTGCCACCAGGACAGGGGCGAACACCGGGGAGCTGTTTTTT. It specifies CATRTGANTGELFF.

This rearrangement joins TRBV6-5 to TRBJ1-2; TRBD1 aligns across 8 bases. The V gene end was trimmed by 0 bases and the J gene end by 7 bases; junction bases not matched to a gene: 10. This CDR3 spans 16 amino acids. CDR1 and CDR2 (germline): MNHEY, SVGAGI. CDR3 nucleotide sequence: TGTGCCAGCAGTTACTCTGGGGGCTGGACAGGGAGTGGCTACACCTTC. This encodes CASSYSGGWTGSGYTF.

The chain links TRBV18 to TRBJ1-1, with unresolved D. Trimming removed 0 bases at V and 4 bases at J, with 6 bases between. The CDR3 is 13 residues long. The germline V gene encodes CDR1 KGHSH and CDR2 LQKENI. For the CDR3, the DNA is TGTGCCAGCTCACCACCGGGCGGCACTGAAGCTTTCTTT. As protein: CASSPPGGTEAFF.

A remark on this clone: The sample holds other DNA sequences that translate to the same CDR3. The chain recombines TRBV9 with TRBJ2-1; tentative D call: TRBD2 (6 bases). V gave up 0 bases and J gave up 2 bases, with 9 bases separating them. The germline V gene encodes CDR1 SGDLS and CDR2 YYNGEE. The CDR3 length is 15 residues. Here the CDR3 reads CASSVGSGTYNEQFF. The DNA of the CDR3 is TGTGCCAGCAGCGTAGGTAGCGGAACCTACAATGAGCAGTTCTTC.

The V call is TRBV4-2, the J call TRBJ1-6, with 10 nucleotides matching TRBD1. This CDR3 region has 18 residues. V trimming: 0 bases; J trimming: 9 bases; junction bases outside the gene matches: 11. Germline loops: CDR1 LGHNA, CDR2 YNFKEQ. CDR3 nucleotide sequence: TGTGCCAGCAGCCAAGAAAGAGCTACCGGGACAGGGGTTTCACCCCTCCACTTT. Protein: CASSQERATGTGVSPLHF.

V is TRBV4-1 and J is TRBJ1-1; the D gene is possibly TRBD1 (6 bases). The CDR3 length is 18 residues. Germline V CDR1 and CDR2: MGHRA, YSYEKL. Between the trimmed V and J ends, which lost 0 bases and 0 bases, there was a span of 17 bases. DNA for the CDR3: TGCGCCAGCAGCCAAGATTCAAGGGGGTTGAGCGTGAACACTGAAGCTTTCTTT. Amino acid sequence: CASSQDSRGLSVNTEAFF.

This rearrangement joins TRBV11-2 to TRBJ1-1; D perhaps matches TRBD1 (5 bases). The CDR3 sequence is 15 residues long. CDR1 SGHAT and CDR2 FQNNGV come from the germline V gene. The V and J ends lost 1 base and 1 base respectively, with 10 bases between them. The CDR3 DNA follows: TGTGCCAGCAGCTTAGTTAGGGGCAAGAACACTGAAGCTTTCTTT. Its translation: CASSLVRGKNTEAFF.

The count of this clone is one. This chain links TRBV28 with TRBJ1-1, with TRBD1 identical over 8 bases. This CDR3 contains 14 residues. Germline values: CDR1 MDHEN, CDR2 SYDVKM. The J segment lost 1 base and the V segment lost 5 bases, leaving 3 bases of the junction unmatched. DNA for the CDR3: TGTGCCAGCAGTCGTGGACAGGGGAACACTGAAGCTTTCTTT. It encodes CASSRGQGNTEAFF.

This rearrangement joins TRBV28 to TRBJ1-3; no firm D call. CDR1 and CDR2 (germline): MDHEN, SYDVKM. V was trimmed by 6 bases and J by 0 bases, leaving 9 bases between them. The length of the CDR3 is 14 residues. The DNA of the CDR3 is TGTGCCAGCAGGCCATCCCTCTCTGGAAACACCATATATTTT. Protein: CASRPSLSGNTIYF.

About this clone itself: Germline is not matched at one junction end, which may reflect a read error. The gene calls are TRBV7-9 and TRBJ2-1; D may match TRBD1 or TRBD2 (6 bases each). Germline values: CDR1 SEHNR, CDR2 FQNEAQ (reference sequence). The CDR3 sequence is 15 residues long. The CDR3 loop is CASSPESGANLGRVF. CDR3 nucleotide sequence: TGTGCCAGCAGTCCAGAGTCGGGGGCGAACCTGGGTAGAGTCTTC.

This chain uses TRBV2 with TRBJ2-3; D not certain. CDR1 is SNHLY and CDR2 is FYNNEI in the germline V gene. Trimming shortened V by 7 bases and J by 0 bases, and 5 bases separated the two germline ends. This CDR3 is built from 12 residues. In DNA form, the CDR3 reads TGTGCCAGCACCACAAGCACAGATACGCAGTATTTT. It yields the protein CASTTSTDTQYF.

J is TRBJ2-7 and V is TRBV28; TRBD1 aligns across 7 bases. The CDR3 consists of 16 residues. CDR1 is MDHEN and CDR2 is SYDVKM in the germline V gene. J was trimmed by 7 bases and V by 6 bases; bases with no gene match: 18. CDR3 in DNA: TGTGCCAGCAGCCAGAGAGACAGGGAATTCCGACAAGAGCAGTACTTC. Its protein product is CASSQRDREFRQEQYF. The entire variable domain, with the rest obtained from reference TRBV28 and TRBJ2-7, is as follows: DVKVTQSSRYLVKRTGEKVFLECVQDMDHENMFWYRQDPGLGLRLIYFSYDVKMKEKGDIPEGYSVSREKKERFSLILESASTNQTSMYLCASSQRDREFRQEQYFGPGTRLTVT.

The sample holds one count of this clone. J is TRBJ1-4 and V is TRBV7-3; D possibly corresponds to TRBD1 (5 bases). Germline loops: CDR1 SGHTA, CDR2 FQGTGA. V gave up 5 bases and J gave up 0 bases, with 25 bases separating them. This CDR3 comprises 20 residues. The CDR3 region has the DNA TGTGCCAGCAGCCCATGTCGTGGCGGAAGGGCGGGGGCAACTAATGAAAAACTGTTTTTT. Amino acid sequence: CASSPCRGGRAGATNEKLFF.